Shown below are 19 T cell receptor beta chains from a single sample sequenced in a study of Graves' ophthalmopathy and Graves' hyperthyroidism. RNA transcripts provided the template for amplifying TCR beta CDR3 regions. RT-PCR with HTBI primers came first, then second-round multiplex PCR. TCRdb re-analysed the multiplex PCR reads in MiXCR, keeping a single row per CDR3 protein. The data contain about 480,000 distinct CDR3 sequences, approximately 15% of them singletons. The sequenced material came from blood. The receptor source for this set is a woman in her twenties or thirties with Graves' ophthalmopathy.

In its sample, this clonotype was seen a few times. V usage is TRBV4-1 and J usage is TRBJ1-2; TRBD1 agrees at 7 bases. CDR1 and CDR2 (germline): MGHRA, YSYEKL. There are 14 residues in the CDR3. V lost 3 bases to trimming and J lost 6 bases; unmatched junction nucleotides: 7. CDR3 residues: CASSHQTGINGYTF. The CDR3 bases are TGCGCCAGCAGCCACCAGACAGGGATTAATGGCTACACCTTC.

This clonotype was counted ten times or more. The rearrangement uses TRBV28 and TRBJ2-3; possibly TRBD1 or TRBD2 for D (7 bases each). The germline gives CDR1 MDHEN, CDR2 SYDVKM. The CDR3 sequence is 16 residues long. V dropped 2 bases and J dropped 4 bases, with 16 bases sitting between them. The chain's CDR3 is CASSLKGGGRADTQYF. CDR3 sequence (DNA): TGTGCCAGCAGTTTAAAGGGAGGGGGCAGAGCAGATACGCAGTATTTT.

The sample holds many counts of this clonotype. This CDR3 is CSVATSGYEQYF. CDR3 DNA sequence: TGCAGCGTGGCAACTAGCGGTTACGAGCAGTACTTC. The gene calls are TRBV29-1 and TRBJ2-7, with TRBD2 matching over 8 bases. Germline V gene data show CDR1 as SQVTM and CDR2 as ANQGSEA. The length of the CDR3 is 12 residues. The J segment lost 4 bases and the V segment lost 6 bases, leaving 5 bases of the junction unmatched.

In this sample, this clonotype turned up many times. This chain links TRBV15 with TRBJ1-2; tentative D call: TRBD1 (6 bases). The germline V gene encodes CDR1 LNHNV and CDR2 YYDKDF (reference sequence). The ends were cut back, 6 bases at V and 6 bases at J, with 20 bases in the middle. The CDR3 length is 15 residues. The CDR3, as DNA: TGTGCCACCAGAACTCTCGGACAGTTTGTACATGGCTACACCTTC. The encoded protein is CATRTLGQFVHGYTF. Full variable domain (missing parts from reference TRBV15 and TRBJ1-2): DAMVIQNPRYQVTQFGKPVTLSCSQTLNHNVMYWYQQKSSQAPKLLFHYYDKDFNNEADTPDNFQSRRPNTSFCFLDIRSPGLGDTAMYLCATRTLGQFVHGYTFGSGTRLTVV.

This clonotype was observed at least ten times. The V call is TRBV7-2, the J call TRBJ2-7; D may be TRBD2 (6 bases). Germline assignment: CDR1 SGHTA and CDR2 FQGNSA. The CDR3 sequence is 12 residues long. V lost 5 bases, J lost 6 bases, and 11 bases lay in between. CDR3 loop: CASSAGGVEQYF. The CDR3 nucleotides are TGTGCCAGCAGCGCAGGAGGGGTCGAGCAGTACTTC.

This clonotype was picked up many times. This chain connects TRBV5-1 to TRBJ2-2; no definite D call. This CDR3 region has 13 residues. Germline CDR1 and CDR2: SGHRS and YFSETQ. V was pared by 4 bases and J by 10 bases, with 14 bases between. The DNA of the CDR3 is TGCGCCAGCAGCGGTGCTGGGGATCCGGAGCTGTTTTTT. This gives the protein CASSGAGDPELFF. Full variable domain (missing parts from reference TRBV5-1 and TRBJ2-2): KAGVTQTPRYLIKTRGQQVTLSCSPISGHRSVSWYQQTPGQGLQFLFEYFSETQRNKGNFPGRFSGRQFSNSRSEMNVSTLELGDSALYLCASSGAGDPELFFGEGSRLTVL.

This clonotype was counted at least ten times. This rearrangement joins TRBV5-1 to TRBJ2-7; D ambiguous. The CDR3 totals 13 residues. Germline V gene lookup returns CDR1 SGHRS and CDR2 YFSETQ. Trimming removed 0 bases from V and 3 bases from J, with 7 bases in between. CDR3 residues: CASSLEQNYEQYF. The CDR3 DNA reads as TGCGCCAGCAGCTTGGAACAGAACTACGAGCAGTACTTC.

This clonotype was seen many times. The chain employs TRBV30 and TRBJ2-7; 9 bases align to TRBD2. Per the germline V gene, CDR1 is GTSNPN and CDR2 is SVGIG (reference sequence). The CDR3 has 15 residues. V lost 3 bases to trimming and J lost 5 bases; unmatched junction nucleotides: 11. DNA of the CDR3: TGTGCCTGGAGCTGGAGCGGTAGCGGGAGCCACGAGCAGTACTTC. Its protein product is CAWSWSGSGSHEQYF.

This sequence joins TRBV3-1 and TRBJ1-5, with TRBD1 identical over 7 bases. CDR1 and CDR2 (germline): LGHDT, YNNKEL (reference sequence). J lost 5 bases, V lost 3 bases, and 1 base had no gene match. The CDR3 is made up of 13 amino acids. The CDR3 DNA reads as TGTGCCAGCAGCCACCAGGGGGATCAGCCCCAGCATTTT. It encodes CASSHQGDQPQHF.

This clonotype was seen only a few times. The chain is built from TRBV2 and TRBJ2-5, with a tentative D call TRBD2 (5 bases). Germline values: CDR1 SNHLY, CDR2 FYNNEI. The CDR3 extends over 13 amino acids. V was pared by 6 bases and J by 2 bases, with 10 bases between. The DNA of the CDR3 is TGTGCCAGCAGCTCAACTAGACAAGAGACCCAGTACTTC. Translation gives CASSSTRQETQYF.

The table lists this clonotype with many counts. The chain joins TRBV28 to TRBJ2-7, with D possibly matching TRBD2 (5 bases). CDR1 is MDHEN, CDR2 SYDVKM, per germline. Trimming stripped 6 bases from V and 1 base from J, with 10 bases between. The CDR3 consists of 13 residues. As DNA, the CDR3 is TGTGCCAGCAGAGCGCGCGGGTCCTACGAGCAGTACTTC. As protein: CASRARGSYEQYF.

The rearrangement links TRBV2 to TRBJ1-1, with D maybe TRBD1 (5 bases). V lost 6 bases and J 1 base, leaving 12 bases between the germline ends. Germline assignment: CDR1 SNHLY and CDR2 FYNNEI. The CDR3 is 14 amino acids. This chain's CDR3 is CASSAVGGNTEAFF. The CDR3 DNA is TGTGCCAGCAGCGCCGTCGGGGGGAACACTGAAGCTTTCTTT.

The V call is TRBV28, the J call TRBJ2-5; 7 positions match TRBD2. V was pared by 5 bases and J by 5 bases, with 8 bases of the junction left unmatched. Germline values: CDR1 MDHEN, CDR2 SYDVKM. The CDR3 covers 14 residues. CDR3 protein: CASSPGGGWETQYF. CDR3 bases: TGTGCCAGCAGTCCGGGGGGAGGGTGGGAGACCCAGTACTTC.

In this sample, this clonotype turned up a few times. The chain recombines TRBV3-1 with TRBJ2-5; 8 nucleotides match TRBD1. CDR1 and CDR2 from the germline V gene are LGHDT and YNNKEL (reference sequence). This CDR3 has 16 amino acids. The V segment lost 0 bases and the J segment 7 bases; nucleotides outside the gene matches: 10. DNA for the CDR3: TGTGCCAGCAGCCAAGAAATGACAGGGGCCCCAGGGACCCAGTACTTC. It codes for CASSQEMTGAPGTQYF.

This clonotype came up many times. The chain carries TRBV11-2 and TRBJ2-2; 9 bases line up with TRBD1. Germline trimming cut 2 bases from V and 6 bases from J; bases unmatched to any gene: 1. Germline assignment: CDR1 SGHAT and CDR2 FQNNGV. The CDR3 length is 14 residues. The CDR3 nucleotides read TGTGCCAGCAGCTTAAGGGACAGGGCCGGGGAGCTGTTTTTT. Its translation: CASSLRDRAGELFF.

Of note for this clonotype: The junction departs from the called germline gene at one end, perhaps through a read error. This chain links TRBV12-3 or TRBV12-4 with TRBJ2-5; D unresolved. The CDR3 spans 13 residues. CDR3: CASSSILGETQYF. In nucleotides, the CDR3 is TGTGCCAGTAGTTCCATCCTAGGGGAGACCCAGTACTTC.

This clonotype was recorded many times. The chain carries TRBV19 and TRBJ2-2; possibly TRBD1 for D (6 bases). Trimming removed 0 bases from V and 8 bases from J, with 16 bases in between. Germline V gives CDR1 LNHDA, CDR2 SQIVND (reference sequence). This CDR3 region has 16 residues. The CDR3 region is CASSIDPGTRTGELFF. The CDR3 DNA follows: TGTGCCAGTAGTATAGATCCCGGGACAAGGACTGGGGAGCTGTTTTTT. Drawing the rest from reference TRBV19 and TRBJ2-2, the complete variable domain is DGGITQSPKYLFRKEGQNVTLSCEQNLNHDAMYWYRQDPGQGLRLIYYSQIVNDFQKGDIAEGYSVSREKKESFPLTVTSAQKNPTAFYLCASSIDPGTRTGELFFGEGSRLTVL.

This clonotype has at least ten counts. The chain uses TRBV25-1 and TRBJ1-1; D gene uncertain. Germline-derived CDR1 and CDR2 are MGHDK and SYGVNS. Trimming took 6 bases from V and 4 from J, leaving 18 bases between them. CDR3 length: 15 amino acids. CDR3 DNA: TGTGCCAGCAGCCCCGCAGAGGGAGGCAGCACTGAAGCTTTCTTT. This translates into CASSPAEGGSTEAFF.

The chain combines TRBV12-3 or TRBV12-4 with TRBJ2-7; D unclear. V was trimmed by 6 bases and J by 4 bases, leaving 16 bases between them. The CDR3 contains 14 residues. The CDR3 protein is CASSYDTVLYEQYF. The CDR3 DNA reads as TGTGCCAGCAGCTACGACACGGTATTGTACGAGCAGTACTTC.